The 20 T cell receptor beta chains reported below all come from one sample, sequenced in a study of tumor-infiltrating lymphocytes in localized non-small cell lung cancer. Measured with immunoSEQ multiplex PCR; TCRdb has only the in-frame clones, and not every one. The profile shows approximately 17,000 clones, 70% to 80% of them singletons. Source material: lung tumor tissue. The origin of the receptors is a human donor with non-small cell lung cancer.

The chain links TRBV18 to TRBJ2-7; either TRBD1 or TRBD2 may fit D (5 bases each). The V gene's germline CDR1 is KGHSH and CDR2 LQKENI. V was cut by 4 bases and J by 2 bases, with 9 bases left in between. This CDR3 comprises 13 residues. DNA of the CDR3: TGTGCCAGCTCACTCCGGGGACCCTACGAGCAGTACTTC. Translation: CASSLRGPYEQYF.

A single count supports this clone. The chain couples TRBV9 to TRBJ2-1, with 11 bases that match TRBD2. The germline V gene has CDR1 SGDLS and CDR2 YYNGEE. V shed 4 bases, J shed 9 bases, and the junction held 12 bases outside the gene matches. The CDR3 is 16 amino acids. CDR3 coding DNA: TGTGCCAGCAGCAAAAGCCTTAGCGGGAGGGCCAGTGAGCAGTTCTTC. This sequence encodes CASSKSLSGRASEQFF.

V and J are TRBV9 and TRBJ1-1; TRBD1 might be the D (5 bases). Germline loops: CDR1 SGDLS, CDR2 YYNGEE. There are 13 residues in the CDR3. The germline V and J ends were trimmed by 5 bases and 5 bases, with 13 bases remaining between them. CDR3 nucleotides: TGTGCCAGCAGAGGCCCCGGGGGTACTGAAGCTTTCTTT. It specifies CASRGPGGTEAFF.

CDR3 sequence (DNA): TGCAGGACGGGCAGGGAAGATGGCTACACCTTC. As protein: CRTGREDGYTF. The V and J genes are TRBV20-1 and TRBJ1-2, with D possibly being TRBD1 (5 bases). Germline CDR1 DFQATT, CDR2 SNEGSKA (reference sequence). The CDR3 is 11 residues long.

This chain uses TRBV20-1 with TRBJ1-2; D uncertain. This CDR3 has 11 amino acids. In germline, CDR1 is DFQATT, CDR2 SNEGSKA (reference sequence). V lost 3 bases and J 8 bases, leaving 10 bases between the germline ends. In DNA, the CDR3 is TGCAGTGCTAGGGGCTTGGGGGGCTACACCTTC. Its protein is CSARGLGGYTF.

The chain uses TRBV10-2 and TRBJ1-5; D not certain. Germline V gene sequence: CDR1 WSHSY, CDR2 SAAADI. V lost 0 bases and J lost 4, with 10 bases in between. This CDR3 is built from 15 residues. CDR3 sequence: CASSESGHRNQPQHF. CDR3 nucleotide sequence: TGCGCCAGCAGTGAGTCCGGGCACCGGAATCAGCCCCAGCATTTT.

This clone was recorded once. V gene TRBV10-3 combines with J gene TRBJ1-2; 10 bases line up with TRBD1. The CDR3 runs to 14 residues. Germline CDR1 is ENHRY and CDR2 is SYGVKD. V was pared by 6 bases and J by 4 bases, with 5 bases of the junction left unmatched. CDR3 DNA sequence: TGTGCCATCAGGGACAGGGGGATAAGCTATGGCTACACCTTC. It translates to CAIRDRGISYGYTF.

In this sample, this clone turned up a few times. The chain combines TRBV29-1 with TRBJ1-2; D unresolved. Trimming pared 7 bases from V and 8 bases from J, leaving 23 bases between. Germline CDR1 and CDR2: SQVTM and ANQGSEA. The CDR3 is 14 amino acids. The CDR3 nucleotides are TGCAGCGCACAACGGGGAGCCGAGGCCGTGGGCTACACCTTC. The encoded protein is CSAQRGAEAVGYTF.

Here the CDR3 reads CASSLASGSTKNIQYF. The CDR3 region has the DNA TGCGCCAGCAGCTTGGCCAGCGGGAGCACCAAAAACATTCAGTACTTC. The rearrangement joins TRBV5-1 to TRBJ2-4; TRBD2 matches at 8 bases. Germline V gene lookup returns CDR1 SGHRS and CDR2 YFSETQ. The CDR3 length is 16 residues. V was clipped by 0 bases and J by 2 bases; unmatched bases: 4.

J is TRBJ2-1 and V is TRBV5-1, with 8 bases that match TRBD2. The CDR3 is made up of 16 amino acids. Germline trimming cut 0 bases from V and 4 bases from J; bases unmatched to any gene: 6. Germline V lookup: CDR1 SGHRS, CDR2 YFSETQ. CDR3 DNA sequence: TGCGCCAGCAGCTTGGGTACTAGCGGAGCTTACAATGAGCAGTTCTTC. Protein: CASSLGTSGAYNEQFF.

The chain recombines TRBV2 with TRBJ2-7; tentatively, D is TRBD1 or TRBD2 (5 bases each). With 8 bases removed from V and 2 bases from J, the gap between germline ends came to 13 bases. The germline V gene has CDR1 SNHLY and CDR2 FYNNEI. There are 13 residues in the CDR3. The CDR3 reads CASGAGLPYEQYF. CDR3 coding DNA: TGTGCCAGCGGGGCGGGCCTCCCCTACGAGCAGTACTTC.

The rearrangement uses TRBV5-5 and TRBJ2-5, with D tentatively TRBD2 (5 bases). The V and J ends lost 0 bases and 0 bases respectively, with 12 bases between them. This CDR3 spans 16 amino acids. The germline V gene encodes CDR1 SGHKS and CDR2 YYEKEE (reference sequence). CDR3 nucleotides: TGTGCCAGCAGCTTGGAGTCATTCGGGGACCAAGAGACCCAGTACTTC. Translation: CASSLESFGDQETQYF.

This chain connects TRBV7-2 to TRBJ1-2; maybe TRBD1 (6 bases). V lost 2 bases, J lost 4 bases, and 11 bases lay in between. This CDR3 comprises 14 residues. The germline V gene has CDR1 SGHTA and CDR2 FQGNSA. Here the CDR3 reads CASSLSTGRYGYTF. Written as DNA, the CDR3 is TGTGCCAGCAGCTTATCGACAGGCCGCTATGGCTACACCTTC.

The V and J genes are TRBV14 and TRBJ1-1; possible D gene TRBD1, 5 bases. In germline, CDR1 is SGHDN, CDR2 FVKESK. This CDR3 has 16 residues. V lost 4 bases and J 0 bases, leaving 15 bases between the germline ends. The CDR3 region is CASSPTDRTMNTEAFF. The CDR3 nucleotides read TGTGCCAGCAGCCCCACCGACAGAACAATGAACACTGAAGCTTTCTTT. The whole variable domain, filled in from reference TRBV14 and TRBJ1-1, reads EAGVTQFPSHSVIEKGQTVTLRCDPISGHDNLYWYRRVMGKEIKFLLHFVKESKQDESGMPNNRFLAERTGGTYSTLKVQPAELEDSGVYFCASSPTDRTMNTEAFFGQGTRLTVV.

This chain connects TRBV5-6 to TRBJ1-2; D gene unclear. Germline values: CDR1 SGHDT, CDR2 YYEEEE. Trimming left V 4 bases short and J 6 bases short, with 10 bases between. The CDR3 loop spans 12 amino acids. CDR3 sequence reads: CASSDDYHGYTF. In DNA, the CDR3 is TGTGCCAGCAGCGACGATTACCATGGCTACACCTTC. The entire variable domain, with the rest obtained from reference TRBV5-6 and TRBJ1-2, is as follows: DAGVTQSPTHLIKTRGQQVTLRCSPKSGHDTVSWYQQALGQGPQFIFQYYEEEERQRGNFPDRFSGHQFPNYSSELNVNALLLGDSALYLCASSDDYHGYTFGSGTRLTVV.

This clone was counted between two and nine times. The rearrangement joins TRBV7-8 to TRBJ1-2; 7 bases map to TRBD1. V shed 5 bases, J shed 7 bases, and the junction held 13 bases outside the gene matches. Germline lookup yields CDR1 SGHVS and CDR2 FQNEAQ. The CDR3 sequence is 15 residues long. Here the CDR3 DNA reads TGTGCCAGCAGCGAGTTATCGACAGGGTGGCGTGGCTACACCTTC. Translated: CASSELSTGWRGYTF.

This clone was observed a few times. V usage is TRBV27 and J usage is TRBJ2-2; TRBD2 matches at 14 bases. Germline CDR1 MNHEY, CDR2 SMNVEV (reference sequence). Trimming took 7 bases from V and 6 from J; bases not matched to a gene: 7. The CDR3 is 16 residues long. CDR3 region: CASMGLAGVRPGELFF. The CDR3 DNA reads TGTGCCAGCATGGGACTAGCGGGAGTTAGGCCCGGGGAGCTGTTTTTT.

The rearrangement uses TRBV7-2 and TRBJ1-1, with D possibly TRBD1 on 6 matching bases. The V end was cut by 3 bases, the J end by 5 bases, with 10 bases between. From germline, CDR1 is SGHTA and CDR2 FQGNSA. This CDR3 is built from 13 residues. The CDR3 DNA reads TGTGCCAGCAGCTTTTTACAGGGTACTGAAGCTTTCTTT. Translating it yields CASSFLQGTEAFF.

V is TRBV15 and J is TRBJ1-4; D remains unclear. V lost 1 base and J lost 0, with 3 bases in between. The germline gives CDR1 LNHNV, CDR2 YYDKDF (reference sequence). The CDR3 length is 14 residues. In nucleotides, the CDR3 is TGTGCCACCAGCAGAGGATCAACTAATGAAAAACTGTTTTTT. It translates to CATSRGSTNEKLFF. The complete variable domain, with remaining parts taken from reference TRBV15 and TRBJ1-4, reads DAMVIQNPRYQVTQFGKPVTLSCSQTLNHNVMYWYQQKSSQAPKLLFHYYDKDFNNEADTPDNFQSRRPNTSFCFLDIRSPGLGDTAMYLCATSRGSTNEKLFFGSGTQLSVL.

The J gene is TRBJ2-5, the V gene TRBV30, with TRBD2 matching over 12 bases. The CDR3 totals 15 residues. The trim removed 5 bases at V and 7 bases at J, leaving 11 bases unmatched. The germline CDR1 and CDR2 sequences are GTSNPN and SVGIG (reference sequence). The CDR3 protein is CAWATSGRLGGTQYF. Written as DNA, the CDR3 is TGTGCCTGGGCCACTAGCGGGAGGCTCGGTGGGACCCAGTACTTC.